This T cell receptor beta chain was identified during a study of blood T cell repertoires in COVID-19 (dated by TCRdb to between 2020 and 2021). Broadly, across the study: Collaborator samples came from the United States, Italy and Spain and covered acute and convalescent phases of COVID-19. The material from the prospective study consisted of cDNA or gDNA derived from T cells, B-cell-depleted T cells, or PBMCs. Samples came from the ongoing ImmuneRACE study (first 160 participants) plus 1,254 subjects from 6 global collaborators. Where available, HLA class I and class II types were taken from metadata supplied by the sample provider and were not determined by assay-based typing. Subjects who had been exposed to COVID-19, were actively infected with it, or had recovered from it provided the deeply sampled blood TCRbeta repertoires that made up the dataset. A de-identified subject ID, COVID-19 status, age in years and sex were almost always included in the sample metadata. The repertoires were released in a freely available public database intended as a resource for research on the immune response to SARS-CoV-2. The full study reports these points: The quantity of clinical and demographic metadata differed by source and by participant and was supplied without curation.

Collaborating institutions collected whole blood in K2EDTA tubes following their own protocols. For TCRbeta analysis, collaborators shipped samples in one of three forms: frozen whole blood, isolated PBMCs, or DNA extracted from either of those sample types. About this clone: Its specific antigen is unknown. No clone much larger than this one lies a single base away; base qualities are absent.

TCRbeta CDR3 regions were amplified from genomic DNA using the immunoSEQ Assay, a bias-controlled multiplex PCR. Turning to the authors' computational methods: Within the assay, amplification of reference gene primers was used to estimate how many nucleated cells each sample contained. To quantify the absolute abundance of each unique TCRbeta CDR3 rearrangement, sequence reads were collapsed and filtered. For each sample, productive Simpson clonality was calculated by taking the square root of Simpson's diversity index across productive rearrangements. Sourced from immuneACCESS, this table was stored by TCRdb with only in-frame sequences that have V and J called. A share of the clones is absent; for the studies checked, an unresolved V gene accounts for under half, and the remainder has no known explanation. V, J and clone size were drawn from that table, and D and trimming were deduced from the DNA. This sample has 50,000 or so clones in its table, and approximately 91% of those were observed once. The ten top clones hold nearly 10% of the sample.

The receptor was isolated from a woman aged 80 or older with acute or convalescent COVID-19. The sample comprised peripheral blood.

The CDR3 sequence is CASSHYRDYEQYF. At the DNA level, the sequence is TGTGCCAGCAGCCATTACAGAGACTACGAGCAGTACTTC. The rearranged chain carries TRBV6-6 and TRBJ2-7; the D gene is unclear. As encoded in the germline V gene (reference sequence), CDR1 is MNHNY while CDR2 is SVGAGI. Trimming removed 6 bases from V and 3 bases from J, leaving 12 bases between the germline ends. The CDR3 has 13 amino acids, counting the end cysteine and phenylalanine. The read is trimmed to its CDR3 DNA, 39 bases read in frame from base 1.